Below are 23 T cell receptor beta chains sequenced from a single sample in a study of Ad26.COV2.S vaccination and SARS-CoV-2 variants. The treatment: roughly 20 received Ad26.COV2.S at low or high dose, single or two shots; several received placebo; per-sample allocation not given. Material that was analyzed had been drawn on day 63 after the first vaccine or placebo injection. Clones were read by immunoSEQ multiplex PCR, and TCRdb kept only the in-frame ones, dropping some. Of about 420,000 clones listed, approximately 90% were seen once; the top ten hold 3.6%. The specimen comprised peripheral blood, sampled in a trial of Ad26.COV2.S vaccine versus placebo. These receptors came from a person aged 18-65 years who received the Ad26.COV2.S COVID-19 vaccine or a placebo.

V gene TRBV9 combines with J gene TRBJ2-1; 7 positions agree with TRBD2. The germline V gene has CDR1 SGDLS and CDR2 YYNGEE. V dropped 7 bases and J dropped 5; count of bases not matched to a gene: 6. The CDR3 length is 13 residues. The chain's CDR3 is CASGRTRNNEQFF. CDR3 DNA: TGTGCCAGCGGCCGGACTAGGAACAATGAGCAGTTCTTC.

The chain recombines TRBV27 with TRBJ2-7, with D possibly matching TRBD1 (5 bases). The CDR3 has 15 residues. CDR1 MNHEY and CDR2 SMNVEV come from the germline V gene (reference sequence). The V gene lost 2 bases and the J gene lost 5 bases, with 16 bases spanning the gap. CDR3 DNA: TGTGCCAGCAGTTTAAATGGGCAGGGTGGCCACGAGCAGTACTTC. It codes for CASSLNGQGGHEQYF.

The chain is built from TRBV6-2 or TRBV6-3 and TRBJ2-7; weak D call: TRBD1 (6 bases). CDR1 and CDR2 from the germline V gene are MNHEY and SVGEGT. There are 13 residues in the CDR3. V lost 4 bases and J lost 5, with 12 bases in between. The CDR3 bases are TGTGCCAGCAGTTCACAGGGAGAGAACGAGCAGTACTTC. Protein product: CASSSQGENEQYF.

The chain uses TRBV5-1 and TRBJ1-4; TRBD1 matches at 8 bases. Germline lookup yields CDR1 SGHRS and CDR2 YFSETQ. J lost 6 bases, V lost 5 bases, and 6 bases had no gene match. CDR3 length: 14 residues. The CDR3 coding sequence is TGCGCCAGCAGTACCACAGGGGGAGATGAAAAACTGTTTTTT. It codes for CASSTTGGDEKLFF.

This clone was recorded at least ten times. The same CDR3 also results from other DNA sequences found in this sample. The chain uses TRBV6-1 and TRBJ2-3, with 8 bases aligning to TRBD1. V gave up 1 base and J gave up 4 bases; unmatched junction bases: 4. This CDR3 comprises 15 residues. Germline CDR1 and CDR2: MNHNS and SASEGT. This CDR3 reads CASSEGSGGADTQYF. Written as DNA, the CDR3 is TGTGCCAGCAGTGAAGGGTCAGGGGGCGCAGATACGCAGTATTTT.

The chain employs TRBV11-2 and TRBJ2-1; 7 bases match TRBD2. The CDR3 length is 16 residues. J was trimmed by 3 bases and V by 0 bases; bases with no gene match: 5. Germline CDR1 is SGHAT and CDR2 is FQNNGV. The CDR3 is CASSLDYGGNYNEQFF. DNA for the CDR3: TGTGCCAGCAGCTTAGACTACGGGGGGAACTACAATGAGCAGTTCTTC.

The CDR3 here is CASSLRGGGVKEQFF. CDR3 bases: TGTGCCAGCAGCTTACGGGGCGGCGGGGTCAAAGAGCAGTTCTTC. The chain combines TRBV7-3 with TRBJ2-1; a possible D gene is TRBD2 (6 bases). Germline V gene data show CDR1 as SGHTA and CDR2 as FQGTGA. V lost 2 bases, J lost 10 bases, and 18 bases lay in between. The CDR3 consists of 15 residues.

The chain combines TRBV6-6 with TRBJ2-6; perhaps TRBD2 as D (6 bases). The CDR3 covers 16 residues. Trimming shortened V by 0 bases and J by 3 bases, and 9 bases separated the two germline ends. Germline loops: CDR1 MNHNY, CDR2 SVGAGI (reference sequence). The CDR3, as DNA: TGTGCCAGCAGTTACTCTCGGGGGAGTGGGGCCAACGTCCTGACTTTC. Protein: CASSYSRGSGANVLTF.

The chain joins TRBV19 to TRBJ1-1, with unresolved D. The V end lost 6 bases, the J end lost 5 bases, and 19 bases lay between the germline ends. Germline V gene data show CDR1 as LNHDA and CDR2 as SQIVND (reference sequence). There are 15 residues in the CDR3. CDR3: CASRPITDDGTEAFF. The CDR3 DNA sequence: TGTGCCAGTAGGCCTATTACAGACGATGGTACTGAAGCTTTCTTT.

The CDR3 protein is CASSIVPREETQYF. The DNA for the CDR3 is TGTGCCAGTAGTATAGTCCCTAGGGAGGAGACCCAGTACTTC. The chain couples TRBV19 to TRBJ2-5; D is possibly TRBD2 (5 bases). The CDR3 contains 14 residues. Per germline, CDR1 LNHDA and CDR2 SQIVND (reference sequence). Between the trimmed V and J ends, which lost 1 base and 5 bases, there was a span of 11 bases. Looking up the rest from reference TRBV19 and TRBJ2-5 gives the full variable domain: DGGITQSPKYLFRKEGQNVTLSCEQNLNHDAMYWYRQDPGQGLRLIYYSQIVNDFQKGDIAEGYSVSREKKESFPLTVTSAQKNPTAFYLCASSIVPREETQYFGPGTRLLVL.

This clone was seen a few times. The chain links TRBV6-6 to TRBJ1-6; D not certain. The ends were cut back, 7 bases at V and 5 bases at J, with 15 bases in the middle. In germline, CDR1 is MNHNY, CDR2 SVGAGI (reference sequence). The CDR3 extends over 15 amino acids. CDR3 residues: CASTPWGRDNSPLHF. The DNA for the CDR3 is TGTGCCAGCACCCCCTGGGGAAGGGATAATTCACCCCTCCACTTT.

CDR3 sequence (DNA): TGTGCCAGCAGCCCCGGGACTGGGCCCCAAGAGACCCAGTACTTC. This sequence encodes CASSPGTGPQETQYF. The chain is built from TRBV7-6 and TRBJ2-5, with TRBD2 as a possible D gene (6 bases). Germline CDR1 and CDR2: SGHVS and FNYEAQ. The germline V and J ends were trimmed by 5 bases and 1 base, with 14 bases remaining between them. The CDR3 length is 15 residues.

This chain joins TRBV5-4 and TRBJ2-3; TRBD1 aligns across 7 bases. Unmatched junction bases numbered 11, after V lost 6 bases and J lost 4 bases. The germline V gene has CDR1 SGHNT and CDR2 YYREEE (reference sequence). The CDR3 is made up of 15 amino acids. The CDR3 DNA is TGTGCCAGCAACAACCCCGACAGGGAGCCAGATACGCAGTATTTT. This translates into CASNNPDREPDTQYF.

The V gene is TRBV2, the J gene TRBJ2-5, with 7 bases matching TRBD2. The length of the CDR3 is 14 residues. Germline values: CDR1 SNHLY, CDR2 FYNNEI. After removal of 5 bases from V and 5 bases from J, the junction contained 8 bases not matched to a gene. The CDR3 sequence is CASSPGLGGETQYF. The CDR3 coding sequence is TGTGCCAGCAGTCCCGGACTAGGAGGGGAGACCCAGTACTTC.

The genes are TRBV6-5 and TRBJ2-5; D is perhaps TRBD1 or TRBD2 (5 bases each). V lost 5 bases, J lost 5 bases, and 15 bases lay in between. Germline V lookup: CDR1 MNHEY, CDR2 SVGAGI. CDR3 length: 14 residues. The CDR3 nucleotides are TGTGCCAGCAGTAACCCGGGGACGTGGGAGACCCAGTACTTC. It codes for CASSNPGTWETQYF.

This sequence joins TRBV28 and TRBJ1-4; D is possibly TRBD1 (5 bases). The CDR3 runs to 15 residues. The germline V gene encodes CDR1 MDHEN and CDR2 SYDVKM. V was shortened by 4 bases and J by 5 bases, with 14 bases between the two germline ends. The DNA of the CDR3 is TGTGCCAGCAGTTCTCCCGACGGGGGAAATGAAAAACTGTTTTTT. It specifies CASSSPDGGNEKLFF.

The chain links TRBV28 to TRBJ1-2; 10 nucleotides line up with TRBD1. J gave up 6 bases and V 11 bases, and 12 bases lay outside the gene matches. CDR1 is MDHEN and CDR2 is SYDVKM in the germline V gene. The CDR3 length is 14 residues. The CDR3 protein is CAVGYLTGGNGYTF. As DNA, the CDR3 is TGTGCCGTCGGATACCTGACAGGGGGCAATGGCTACACCTTC.

The chain carries TRBV30 and TRBJ1-2, with TRBD1 identical over 7 bases. V shed 3 bases, J shed 8 bases, and the junction held 9 bases outside the gene matches. This CDR3 contains 13 residues. CDR1 is GTSNPN, CDR2 SVGIG, per germline (reference sequence). CDR3 nucleotide sequence: TGTGCCTGGAGCCCACCCGGGACAGAAGGCTACACCTTC. Translation gives CAWSPPGTEGYTF.

The rearrangement joins TRBV19 to TRBJ1-1; a possible D gene is TRBD1 (5 bases). This CDR3 comprises 12 residues. The germline CDR1 and CDR2 sequences are LNHDA and SQIVND (reference sequence). The germline V and J ends were trimmed by 11 bases and 1 base, with 11 bases remaining between them. The CDR3 DNA reads TGTGCCGCGGCAACAGGGAACACTGAAGCTTTCTTT. It translates to CAAATGNTEAFF.

This clone showed up just once. This rearrangement joins TRBV10-3 to TRBJ1-4; 10 nucleotides match TRBD1. V was pared by 11 bases and J by 6 bases, with 6 bases of the junction left unmatched. The length of the CDR3 is 13 residues. Germline CDR1 is ENHRY and CDR2 is SYGVKD. The CDR3 DNA follows: TGTGCCTCCGGACAGGGGGACGATGAAAAACTGTTTTTT. Protein sequence: CASGQGDDEKLFF.

This clone was recorded a few times. This chain links TRBV6-5 with TRBJ1-2; D unclear. CDR1 and CDR2 from the germline V gene are MNHEY and SVGAGI. CDR3 length equals 13 residues. The V and J ends lost 6 bases and 7 bases respectively, with 15 bases between them. The CDR3 is CASRTGHPSGYTF. CDR3 in DNA: TGTGCCAGCAGAACGGGCCACCCAAGTGGCTACACCTTC.

The chain is built from TRBV24-1 and TRBJ2-1; D perhaps matches TRBD1 (8 bases). Germline CDR1 is KGHDR and CDR2 is SFDVKD. The CDR3 extends over 17 amino acids. The germline V and J ends were trimmed by 7 bases and 0 bases, with 18 bases remaining between them. Here the CDR3 DNA reads TGTGCCACCAGAGGGGGGGGGACAGGCAACTCCTACAATGAGCAGTTCTTC. Its translation: CATRGGGTGNSYNEQFF.

The CDR3 nucleotides read TGTGCCAGCAGTTCCCAGGGGGCAGGGGACAATGAGCAGTTCTTC. Amino acid sequence: CASSSQGAGDNEQFF. The genes are TRBV28 and TRBJ2-1; 8 nucleotides agree with TRBD1. Trimming cost V 4 bases and J 5 bases; bases outside gene matches: 7. CDR3 length: 15 residues. CDR1 is MDHEN, CDR2 SYDVKM, per germline.